This T cell receptor beta chain was documented in a study of human T cells and chemical hapten exposure. This CDR3 has 16 residues. Germline V gene data show CDR1 as SGHAT and CDR2 as FQNNGV. Trimming removed 4 bases from V and 7 bases from J, with 19 bases in between. Time point meaning: pre-sensitization, week 0. Treatment indicated: therapeutic diphenylcyclopropenone sensitization with weekly scalp DPC. Ahead of applying each patch test, blood was sampled. Alopecia patients deemed DPC-suitable, aged 18 to 70, excluding pregnancy. The library tagged each cDNA molecule with unique molecular identifiers. In TCRdb, the RACE reads were re-called with MiXCR into one record per CDR3 protein. The sample gives 380,000 or so distinct CDR3 sequences, around 5% of which show up once; around 8% is in the top ten. Concerning this clonotype: The antigen is unknown.

General observations from the study: The donors suffered from alopecia, so their immune response may not match that of healthy people.

This specimen consisted of whole blood, obtained in connection with sensitization to the hapten diphenylcyclopropenone (DPC). The source of this sequence is a woman between 18 and 29 years old with alopecia areata. Some clones in this sample may be carry-over from other donors' samples. V and J are TRBV11-2 and TRBJ1-4, with D possibly matching TRBD1 (5 bases). As DNA, the CDR3 is TGTGCCAGCAGCTCGTTAGGACAAAGGGAATTTGAAAAACTGTTTTTT. It encodes CASSSLGQREFEKLFF. The complete variable domain, with remaining parts taken from reference TRBV11-2 and TRBJ1-4, reads EAGVAQSPRYKIIEKRQSVAFWCNPISGHATLYWYQQILGQGPKLLIQFQNNGVVDDSQLPKDRFSAERLKGVDSTLKIQPAKLEDSAVYLCASSSLGQREFEKLFFGSGTQLSVL.